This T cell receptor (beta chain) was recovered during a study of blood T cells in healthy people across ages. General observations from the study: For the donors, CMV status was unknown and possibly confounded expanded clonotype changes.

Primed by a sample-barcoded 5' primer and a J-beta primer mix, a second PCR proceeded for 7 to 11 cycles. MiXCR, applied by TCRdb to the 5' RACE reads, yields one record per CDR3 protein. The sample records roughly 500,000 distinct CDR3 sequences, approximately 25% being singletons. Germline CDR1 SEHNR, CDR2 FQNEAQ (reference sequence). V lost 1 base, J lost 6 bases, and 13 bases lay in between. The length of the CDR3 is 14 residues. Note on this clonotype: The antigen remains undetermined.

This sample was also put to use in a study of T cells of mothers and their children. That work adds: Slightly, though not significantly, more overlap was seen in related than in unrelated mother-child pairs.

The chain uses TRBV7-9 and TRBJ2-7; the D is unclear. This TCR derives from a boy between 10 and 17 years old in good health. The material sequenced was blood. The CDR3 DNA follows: TGTGCCAGCAGCTTAGGGCTGGGTCTGGGCGAGCAGTACTTC. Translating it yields CASSLGLGLGEQYF.